This TCR beta chain was captured by sequencing in a study of shared clonotypes between healthy human individuals. The overall study: Each donor contributed plates that comprised three CD4 naive, three CD4 memory, two CD8 naive and one CD8 memory.

CDR3 length: 13 amino acids. CDR1 and CDR2 (germline): MGHDK, SYGVNS. V was cut by 1 base and J by 7 bases, with 11 bases left in between. Remarks on this clone: Its specificity is unknown.

Overall study findings and caveats: It was the non-shared clonotypes that had lower generation probabilities than clonotypes shared by all four donors.

The authors split each subset's genomic DNA evenly across several immunoSEQ plates. In the study's own analysis: For the immunoSEQ data, sequences were junction-only without quality scores, so filtering differed. This table comes from immunoSEQ multiplex PCR, and its TCRdb copy is limited to in-frame clones, with some not included. V and J calls and clone size are given by that table; D and trimming were obtained from the DNA. Of 800,000 or so clones in the sample, approximately 97% were seen once. Positive CCR7 selection of CD45RO-negative cells yielded the naive CD8 cells, and terminally differentiated effector memory CD45RA+ cells were excluded.

Source material: naive CD8+ T cells sorted from blood. This TCR came from a man under 40 in good health. The genes are TRBV25-1 and TRBJ2-7; weak D call: TRBD2 (6 bases). The CDR3 region has the DNA TGTGCCAGCAGTGAATTAGCGGTACTAGAGCAGTACTTC. Translation: CASSELAVLEQYF.